This TCR beta chain was captured by sequencing in a study of blood T cells in healthy people across ages. Study observations and caveats: Naive CD4+ cell counts and diversity both ran higher in long-lived than in aged donors.

The count of this clonotype is one. Its antigen remains unidentified. The junction departs from the called germline gene at one end, perhaps through a read error. Peripheral blood samples of 9 to 10 milliliters were drawn from each donor. CDR3 length: 15 residues. Germline CDR1 reads SGHTA; CDR2 reads FQGNSA. The authors ran a second PCR of about 7 to 11 cycles using a sample-barcoded 5' primer and a J-beta primer mix. TCRdb passed the 5' RACE reads through MiXCR, listing each CDR3 protein once. Of hundreds of thousands of distinct CDR3 sequences in the sample, around 54% were seen once. V usage is TRBV7-2 and J usage is TRBJ2-3; 13 nucleotides agree with TRBD2. This receptor was identified in a man in his sixties in good health. The sequencing input was blood. DNA for the CDR3: TGTGCCAGCAGCAGGACTAGCGGGGGTGAAGATATGCAGTATTTT. It is translated as CASSRTSGGEDMQYF.